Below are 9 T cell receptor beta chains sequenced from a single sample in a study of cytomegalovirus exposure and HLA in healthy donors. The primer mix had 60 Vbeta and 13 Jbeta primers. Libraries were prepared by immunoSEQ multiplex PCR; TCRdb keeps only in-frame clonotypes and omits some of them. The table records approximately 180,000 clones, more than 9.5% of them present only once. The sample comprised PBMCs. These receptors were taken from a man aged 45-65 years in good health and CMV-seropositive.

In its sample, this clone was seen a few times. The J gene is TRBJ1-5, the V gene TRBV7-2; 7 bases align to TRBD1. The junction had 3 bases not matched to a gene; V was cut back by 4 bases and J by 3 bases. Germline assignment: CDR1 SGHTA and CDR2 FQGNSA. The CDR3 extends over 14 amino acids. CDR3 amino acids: CASSSTGANQPQHF. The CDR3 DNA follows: TGTGCCAGCAGCTCCACAGGGGCCAATCAGCCCCAGCATTTT. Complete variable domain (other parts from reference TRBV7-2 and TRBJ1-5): GAGVSQSPSNKVTEKGKDVELRCDPISGHTALYWYRQSLGQGLEFLIYFQGNSAPDKSGLPSDRFSAERTGGSVSTLTIQRTQQEDSAVYLCASSSTGANQPQHFGDGTRLSIL.

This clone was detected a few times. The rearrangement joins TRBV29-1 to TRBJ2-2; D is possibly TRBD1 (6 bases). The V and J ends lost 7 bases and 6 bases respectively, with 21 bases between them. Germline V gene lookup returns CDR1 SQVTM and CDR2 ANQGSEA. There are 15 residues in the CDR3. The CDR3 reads CSALRRGSDSGELFF. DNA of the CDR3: TGCAGCGCCCTCCGCAGGGGCTCCGACTCCGGGGAGCTGTTTTTT.

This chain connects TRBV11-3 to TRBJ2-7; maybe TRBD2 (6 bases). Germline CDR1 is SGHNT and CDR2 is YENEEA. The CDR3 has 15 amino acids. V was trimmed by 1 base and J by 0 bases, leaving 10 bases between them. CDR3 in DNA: TGTGCCAGCAGCTTAGCCCCCGGGAGCTCCTACGAGCAGTACTTC. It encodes CASSLAPGSSYEQYF.

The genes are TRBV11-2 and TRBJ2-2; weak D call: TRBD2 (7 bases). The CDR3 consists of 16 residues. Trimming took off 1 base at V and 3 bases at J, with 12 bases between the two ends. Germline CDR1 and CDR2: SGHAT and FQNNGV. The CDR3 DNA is TGTGCCAGCAGCTTAGGGAGGGGGGGTTACACCGGGGAGCTGTTTTTT. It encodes CASSLGRGGYTGELFF.

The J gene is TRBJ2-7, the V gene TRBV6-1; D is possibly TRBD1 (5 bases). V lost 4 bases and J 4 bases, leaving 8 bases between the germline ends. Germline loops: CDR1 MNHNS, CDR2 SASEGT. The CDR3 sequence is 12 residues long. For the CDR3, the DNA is TGTGCCAGCAGTGCCCGACAGTACGAGCAGTACGTC. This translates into CASSARQYEQYV.

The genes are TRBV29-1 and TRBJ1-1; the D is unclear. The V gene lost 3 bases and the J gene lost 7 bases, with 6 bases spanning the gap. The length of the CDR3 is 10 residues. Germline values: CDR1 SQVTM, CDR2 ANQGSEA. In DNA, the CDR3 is TGCAGCGTTGAGGAGTTTGAAGCTTTCTTT. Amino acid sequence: CSVEEFEAFF.

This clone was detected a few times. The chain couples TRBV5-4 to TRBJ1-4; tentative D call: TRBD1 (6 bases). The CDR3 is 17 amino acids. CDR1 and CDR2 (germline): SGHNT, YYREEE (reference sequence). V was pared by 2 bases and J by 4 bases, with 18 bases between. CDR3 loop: CASSLKRDTNNNEKLFF. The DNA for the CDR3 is TGTGCCAGCAGCTTAAAGAGGGACACCAATAATAATGAAAAACTGTTTTTT. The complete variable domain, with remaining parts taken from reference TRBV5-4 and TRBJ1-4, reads ETGVTQSPTHLIKTRGQQVTLRCSSQSGHNTVSWYQQALGQGPQFIFQYYREEENGRGNFPPRFSGLQFPNYSSELNVNALELDDSALYLCASSLKRDTNNNEKLFFGSGTQLSVL.

CDR3 DNA sequence: TGCGCCAGCAGCCAAGTGCCGACAGGCAGCTCCTACGAGCAGTACGTC. Translating it yields CASSQVPTGSSYEQYV. J is TRBJ2-7 and V is TRBV4-1; weak D call: TRBD1 (6 bases). There are 16 residues in the CDR3. Germline CDR1 MGHRA, CDR2 YSYEKL. The V end was cut by 1 base, the J end by 0 bases, with 13 bases between.

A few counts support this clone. This chain's CDR3 is CASSRENLNTGELFF. The CDR3 DNA reads as TGTGCCAGCAGCAGGGAGAACTTGAACACCGGGGAGCTGTTTTTT. The genes are TRBV9 and TRBJ2-2, with D tentatively TRBD2 (5 bases). Germline CDR1 reads SGDLS; CDR2 reads YYNGEE. This CDR3 comprises 15 residues. Trimming removed 4 bases from V and 1 base from J, with 11 bases in between.